This passage covers 32 T cell receptor beta chains from one sample sequenced in a study of PD-1 blockade in classical Hodgkin lymphoma. Every patient was affected by relapse after autologous stem cell transplantation, while exposure to brentuximab vedotin was not uniform. Profiled with immunoSEQ multiplex PCR; TCRdb holds only in-frame clones, not every one. The top ten clones hold about 6.4% of a sample with some 100,000 clones, roughly 90% of them seen once. The sequences come from peripheral blood mononuclear cells (PBMCs), collected before the second cycle of nivolumab. The receptors derive from a human donor with classical Hodgkin lymphoma.

The chain is built from TRBV7-7 and TRBJ2-1; 9 positions match TRBD2. This CDR3 spans 15 amino acids. The V gene's germline CDR1 is SSHAT and CDR2 FNYEAQ (reference sequence). The junction had 11 bases not matched to a gene; V was cut back by 5 bases and J by 9 bases. This CDR3 is CASSAGLAYPTEQFF. For the CDR3, the DNA is TGTGCCAGCAGCGCTGGACTAGCGTACCCGACTGAGCAGTTCTTC.

V gene TRBV6-5 combines with J gene TRBJ1-2; 9 bases line up with TRBD1. Trimming removed 6 bases from V and 5 bases from J; junction bases left unmatched: 10. Germline CDR1 MNHEY, CDR2 SVGAGI. The CDR3 extends over 15 amino acids. CDR3 DNA: TGTGCCAGCAGCTATCAGACAGGGGGAGGGTATGGCTACACCTTC. Its translation is CASSYQTGGGYGYTF.

The CDR3 protein is CASRGTGFETYEQYF. The CDR3 bases are TGTGCCAGCAGGGGTACAGGGTTCGAGACCTACGAGCAGTACTTC. The chain employs TRBV2 and TRBJ2-7, with TRBD1 as a possible D gene (6 bases). The CDR3 consists of 15 residues. Germline assignment: CDR1 SNHLY and CDR2 FYNNEI. The V and J ends lost 6 bases and 2 bases respectively, with 17 bases between them.

V is TRBV7-9 and J is TRBJ1-1, with D perhaps TRBD1 (5 bases). CDR3 length: 15 amino acids. V lost 3 bases and J 8 bases, leaving 19 bases between the germline ends. Germline V gene lookup returns CDR1 SEHNR and CDR2 FQNEAQ (reference sequence). The CDR3 protein is CASSFSLTAMTEAFF. The DNA for the CDR3 is TGTGCCAGCAGCTTCTCTCTGACAGCCATGACAGAAGCTTTCTTT.

The CDR3 DNA follows: TGTGCCAGCAGCTTAGCTAGCGGGGGATCCACAGATACGCAGTATTTT. It encodes CASSLASGGSTDTQYF. The chain couples TRBV7-6 to TRBJ2-3; 9 nucleotides match TRBD2. V lost 0 bases and J lost 2; bases outside the gene matches: 3. There are 16 residues in the CDR3. The V gene's germline CDR1 is SGHVS and CDR2 FNYEAQ.

This chain joins TRBV6-4 and TRBJ2-5; 8 nucleotides agree with TRBD2. The germline V gene encodes CDR1 MRHNA and CDR2 SNTAGT. Unmatched junction bases numbered 10, after V lost 9 bases and J lost 1 base. CDR3 length equals 15 residues. The CDR3 loop is CASSSGGGGQETQYF. In nucleotides, the CDR3 is TGTGCCAGTTCGTCCGGGGGGGGTGGCCAAGAGACCCAGTACTTC.

The chain carries TRBV27 and TRBJ2-3, with 9 bases that match TRBD1. Germline values: CDR1 MNHEY, CDR2 SMNVEV (reference sequence). The CDR3 length is 15 residues. J lost 3 bases, V lost 4 bases, and 5 bases had no gene match. CDR3 region: CASSSGTGRTDTQYF. The CDR3 DNA follows: TGTGCCAGCAGTTCCGGGACAGGGAGAACAGATACGCAGTATTTT.

Only one count was recorded for this clone. The V gene is TRBV19, the J gene TRBJ1-5, with 7 bases fitting TRBD1. This CDR3 region has 15 residues. CDR1 is LNHDA, CDR2 SQIVND, per germline (reference sequence). The V segment lost 6 bases and the J segment 6 bases; nucleotides outside the gene matches: 11. CDR3 residues: CASREWQGEIQPQHF. In nucleotides, the CDR3 is TGTGCCAGTAGGGAGTGGCAGGGGGAGATTCAGCCCCAGCATTTT.

The chain employs TRBV29-1 and TRBJ1-2; weak D call: TRBD1 (6 bases). Per germline, CDR1 SQVTM and CDR2 ANQGSEA. CDR3 size: 13 residues. The ends were cut back, 7 bases at V and 7 bases at J, with 19 bases in the middle. CDR3 residues: CSGGWAGGGGYTF. The CDR3 DNA sequence: TGCAGCGGGGGTTGGGCTGGGGGCGGTGGCTACACCTTC.

This clone was recorded a few times. The V and J genes are TRBV2 and TRBJ1-6, with no clear D. The germline CDR1 and CDR2 sequences are SNHLY and FYNNEI. The V end was cut by 1 base, the J end by 1 base, with 5 bases between. The CDR3 is made up of 15 amino acids. CDR3 residues: CASSEGISYNSPLHF. CDR3 bases: TGTGCCAGCAGTGAAGGGATATCCTATAATTCACCCCTCCACTTT.

V usage is TRBV9 and J usage is TRBJ2-3; D is possibly TRBD2 (5 bases). Trimming pared 1 base from V and 4 bases from J, leaving 10 bases between. CDR3 size: 14 residues. The germline gives CDR1 SGDLS, CDR2 YYNGEE. Here the CDR3 DNA reads TGTGCCAGCAGCGTAACCGGGGTGGCAGATACGCAGTATTTT. Translated: CASSVTGVADTQYF.

This clone was seen only once. The V call is TRBV5-6, the J call TRBJ1-2; D is perhaps TRBD1 (5 bases). Germline V gene sequence: CDR1 SGHDT, CDR2 YYEEEE. The CDR3 has 15 residues. V lost 0 bases, J lost 2 bases, and 11 bases lay in between. Here the CDR3 reads CASSLGVTGNYGYTF. CDR3 nucleotides: TGTGCCAGCAGCTTGGGGGTTACAGGAAACTATGGCTACACCTTC.

The J gene is TRBJ2-2, the V gene TRBV5-4; TRBD2 aligns across 11 bases. This CDR3 contains 13 residues. J was trimmed by 6 bases and V by 5 bases; bases with no gene match: 0. In germline, CDR1 is SGHNT, CDR2 YYREEE (reference sequence). CDR3 nucleotides: TGTGCCAGCAGGACTAGCGGGGCCGGGGAGCTGTTTTTT. Amino acids: CASRTSGAGELFF.

The rearrangement links TRBV7-9 to TRBJ1-2; TRBD1 is a possible D gene (5 bases). Trimming took 8 bases from V and 8 from J, leaving 15 bases between them. There are 12 residues in the CDR3. Germline V gene data show CDR1 as SEHNR and CDR2 as FQNEAQ (reference sequence). The CDR3 spells CASGGGPTGYTF. The CDR3, as DNA: TGTGCCAGCGGGGGGGGTCCCACGGGCTACACCTTC.

The CDR3 region is CAWDRVSSYEQYF. In DNA, the CDR3 is TGTGCCTGGGACAGGGTTAGCTCCTACGAGCAGTACTTC. This sequence joins TRBV30 and TRBJ2-7; 7 nucleotides agree with TRBD1. CDR3 size: 13 residues. Losses at the gene ends were 5 bases for V and 0 bases for J; bases not matched to a gene: 4. CDR1 and CDR2 from the germline V gene are GTSNPN and SVGIG (reference sequence). The full variable domain, completed using reference TRBV30 and TRBJ2-7, is SQTIHQWPATLVQPVGSPLSLECTVEGTSNPNLYWYRQAAGRGLQLLFYSVGIGQISSEVPQNLSASRPQDRQFILSSKKLLLSDSGFYLCAWDRVSSYEQYFGPGTRLTVT.

This clone was detected only once. This chain uses TRBV7-9 with TRBJ2-1; weak D call: TRBD1 (6 bases). Trimming removed 4 bases at V and 5 bases at J, with 6 bases between. Per germline, CDR1 SEHNR and CDR2 FQNEAQ (reference sequence). The CDR3 extends over 12 amino acids. As DNA, the CDR3 is TGTGCCAGCAGCTCAGGGGACAATGAGCAGTTCTTC. It is translated as CASSSGDNEQFF.

The chain carries TRBV27 and TRBJ2-1, with 8 bases matching TRBD2. CDR1 and CDR2 from the germline V gene are MNHEY and SMNVEV (reference sequence). V was pared by 3 bases and J by 5 bases, with 3 bases of the junction left unmatched. The CDR3 contains 14 residues. CDR3 amino acids: CASSFAGGHNEQFF. For the CDR3, the DNA is TGTGCCAGCAGTTTCGCGGGGGGCCACAATGAGCAGTTCTTC.

The chain has TRBV7-8 and TRBJ1-1; D possibly corresponds to TRBD1 (5 bases). The germline V gene has CDR1 SGHVS and CDR2 FQNEAQ. The germline V and J ends were trimmed by 8 bases and 1 base, with 14 bases remaining between them. The CDR3 spans 14 residues. The CDR3 sequence: CASDSGRWNTEAFF. CDR3 bases: TGTGCCAGCGACTCGGGACGGTGGAACACTGAAGCTTTCTTT.

The chain employs TRBV6-5 and TRBJ2-5; a weak D match, TRBD1 (6 bases). The CDR3 is 16 amino acids. The V and J ends lost 0 bases and 5 bases respectively, with 16 bases between them. CDR1 and CDR2 from the germline V gene are MNHEY and SVGAGI. CDR3 residues: CASSYSGTPRGETQYF. The CDR3 region has the DNA TGTGCCAGCAGTTACTCCGGGACACCACGAGGGGAGACCCAGTACTTC.

The chain joins TRBV5-6 to TRBJ2-1, with 9 bases matching TRBD1. V was clipped by 0 bases and J by 2 bases; unmatched bases: 0. Germline CDR1 is SGHDT and CDR2 is YYEEEE. This CDR3 has 15 residues. The chain's CDR3 is CASSLGDRAYNEQFF. CDR3 nucleotides: TGTGCCAGCAGCTTGGGGGACAGGGCCTACAATGAGCAGTTCTTC.

The chain combines TRBV5-4 with TRBJ1-3; D gene ambiguous. The CDR3 has 17 amino acids. The V end lost 2 bases, the J end lost 0 bases, and 15 bases lay between the germline ends. Germline lookup yields CDR1 SGHNT and CDR2 YYREEE (reference sequence). DNA for the CDR3: TGTGCCAGCAGCTTTCGGCCCCTACCCAGCTCTGGAAACACCATATATTTT. This codes for CASSFRPLPSSGNTIYF. The variable domain in full, with the rest retrieved from reference TRBV5-4 and TRBJ1-3, is ETGVTQSPTHLIKTRGQQVTLRCSSQSGHNTVSWYQQALGQGPQFIFQYYREEENGRGNFPPRFSGLQFPNYSSELNVNALELDDSALYLCASSFRPLPSSGNTIYFGEGSWLTVV.

V and J are TRBV6-7 and TRBJ1-6, with TRBD1 as a possible D gene (5 bases). TRBV6-7 is given ORF status, its function remaining uncertain. This CDR3 is 14 amino acids long. Trimming shortened V by 0 bases and J by 9 bases, and 9 bases separated the two germline ends. CDR3 sequence reads: CASSYSQGGSPLHF. DNA of the CDR3: TGTGCCAGCAGTTACTCGCAGGGAGGTTCACCCCTCCACTTT.

The chain carries TRBV6-5 and TRBJ1-1; tentatively, D is TRBD1 (5 bases). The CDR3 contains 13 residues. Germline V gene sequence: CDR1 MNHEY, CDR2 SVGAGI. Trimming stripped 4 bases from V and 4 bases from J, with 10 bases between. The CDR3, as DNA: TGTGCCAGCAGTTCAGGGTCGGTCACTGAAGCTTTCTTT. Protein product: CASSSGSVTEAFF.

The V and J genes are TRBV19 and TRBJ1-4, with 7 bases lining up with TRBD1. With 5 bases clipped from V and 1 base from J, the junction kept 4 bases outside the gene matches. Per germline, CDR1 LNHDA and CDR2 SQIVND (reference sequence). This CDR3 has 15 residues. The DNA of the CDR3 is TGTGCCAGTAGTGCGGGACAGTTAACTAATGAAAAACTGTTTTTT. Translating it yields CASSAGQLTNEKLFF.

This clone occurred a few times. The V and J genes are TRBV10-3 and TRBJ2-7; no clear D gene. With 2 bases removed from V and 3 bases from J, the gap between germline ends came to 5 bases. The CDR3 extends over 12 amino acids. The germline V gene has CDR1 ENHRY and CDR2 SYGVKD. The CDR3 DNA sequence: TGTGCCATCAGTGAGATCAGCTACGAGCAGTACTTC. Protein sequence: CAISEISYEQYF.

The chain combines TRBV9 with TRBJ1-6; 7 bases are a match to TRBD1. The CDR3 spans 15 residues. Losses at the gene ends were 4 bases for V and 6 bases for J; bases not matched to a gene: 7. Germline V CDR1 and CDR2: SGDLS, YYNGEE. As DNA, the CDR3 is TGTGCCAGCAGCCCGCGCTGGGACAGTAATTCACCCCTCCACTTT. Translation gives CASSPRWDSNSPLHF.

CDR3 sequence reads: CASSRAGGGLSSYNEQFF. In DNA, the CDR3 is TGTGCCAGCAGCAGAGCGGGCGGGGGGCTTAGCTCCTACAATGAGCAGTTCTTC. The gene calls are TRBV7-2 and TRBJ2-1; 8 bases are shared with TRBD2. V trimming: 5 bases; J trimming: 0 bases; junction bases outside the gene matches: 12. Germline assignment: CDR1 SGHTA and CDR2 FQGNSA. The CDR3 loop spans 18 amino acids.

The V call is TRBV7-9, the J call TRBJ1-4; TRBD1 matches at 10 bases. With 7 bases clipped from V and 5 bases from J, the junction kept 7 bases outside the gene matches. The CDR3 runs to 15 residues. CDR1 is SEHNR and CDR2 is FQNEAQ in the germline V gene (reference sequence). In DNA, the CDR3 is TGTGCCAGCACCAACGGGACAGGGGCGAATGAAAAACTGTTTTTT. This translates into CASTNGTGANEKLFF.

The chain links TRBV29-1 to TRBJ2-5; no reliable D call. Germline V gene lookup returns CDR1 SQVTM and CDR2 ANQGSEA. CDR3 length equals 12 residues. Trimming took 5 bases from V and 2 from J, leaving 9 bases between them. CDR3 region: CSVLQRQETQYF. Written as DNA, the CDR3 is TGCAGCGTTTTACAGAGACAAGAGACCCAGTACTTC.

The chain combines TRBV6-5 with TRBJ2-3; D unresolved. Trimming left V 4 bases short and J 0 bases short, with 11 bases between. The CDR3 is 15 amino acids. Germline CDR1 reads MNHEY; CDR2 reads SVGAGI. This CDR3 is CASSWRVGSTDTQYF. CDR3 nucleotide sequence: TGTGCCAGCAGTTGGCGTGTGGGGAGCACAGATACGCAGTATTTT.

The chain couples TRBV19 to TRBJ2-7; D not resolved. The CDR3 runs 16 residues. V was trimmed by 2 bases and J by 0 bases, leaving 14 bases between them. The germline CDR1 and CDR2 sequences are LNHDA and SQIVND (reference sequence). CDR3 residues: CASSIYPSSSSYEQYF. The CDR3 nucleotides are TGTGCCAGTAGTATATATCCCTCCTCCAGCTCCTACGAGCAGTACTTC.

This clone was picked up one time. The V call is TRBV7-3, the J call TRBJ1-2; D uncertain. From germline, CDR1 is SGHTA and CDR2 FQGTGA. V gave up 2 bases and J gave up 5 bases, with 9 bases separating them. This CDR3 has 13 amino acids. CDR3 bases: TGTGCCAGCAGCTTACCGGTAAAATATGGCTACACCTTC. Its translation is CASSLPVKYGYTF.